The next 18 T cell receptor beta chains were all read from a single sample in a study of T-cell memory formation after mild COVID-19. TCRdb redid the calling of the 5' RACE reads with MiXCR, one entry per CDR3 protein. The sample holds about 49,000 distinct CDR3 sequences, approximately 8% seen once. The sample consisted of PBMCs or a T cell subset sorted from them (not recorded which). Receptors originate from a man between 18 and 29 years old who had mild COVID-19 (a few samples of this study predate the infection). Cell type and time point are not known.

In this sample, this clonotype turned up a few times. The V and J genes are TRBV7-9 and TRBJ1-4, with 7 bases fitting TRBD1. This CDR3 spans 18 amino acids. Looked up from germline, CDR1 is SEHNR and CDR2 is FQNEAQ (reference sequence). Trimming took 5 bases from V and 2 from J; bases not matched to a gene: 14. As DNA, the CDR3 is TGTGCCAGCAGCCCAGGGGGGACTGGGAGGACGACTAATGAAAAACTGTTTTTT. Translation: CASSPGGTGRTTNEKLFF.

This clonotype was observed at least ten times. V usage is TRBV5-6 and J usage is TRBJ2-1, with 8 bases aligning to TRBD2. CDR1 is SGHDT and CDR2 is YYEEEE in the germline V gene. Trimming removed 10 bases from V and 9 bases from J; junction bases left unmatched: 6. The CDR3 is made up of 11 amino acids. CDR3 DNA sequence: TGTGCCTCCGACCGGGAGGGTGAGCAGTTCTTC. Translated: CASDREGEQFF.

The table lists this clonotype with a few counts. The J gene is TRBJ1-2, the V gene TRBV5-1; D gene unclear. Deletions cut 5 bases from V and 1 base from J, with 18 bases between. Germline CDR1 SGHRS, CDR2 YFSETQ. The length of the CDR3 is 16 residues. The CDR3 reads CASRQKAGMGNYGYTF. The CDR3 coding sequence is TGCGCCAGCAGGCAGAAGGCGGGAATGGGTAACTATGGCTACACCTTC.

This clonotype was detected a few times. V and J are TRBV6-2 or TRBV6-3 and TRBJ2-7; 8 bases map to TRBD1. The CDR3 is made up of 15 amino acids. V gave up 6 bases and J gave up 4 bases; unmatched junction bases: 11. CDR1 and CDR2 (germline): MNHEY, SVGEGT. The CDR3, as DNA: TGTGCCAGCAGACGCCAGGGGGCCGTCGGGTACGAGCAGTACTTC. Translated: CASRRQGAVGYEQYF.

The V gene is TRBV10-3, the J gene TRBJ1-4; TRBD1 aligns across 8 bases. After removal of 2 bases from V and 3 bases from J, the junction contained 2 bases not matched to a gene. This CDR3 comprises 15 residues. Germline V gene sequence: CDR1 ENHRY, CDR2 SYGVKD. CDR3 loop: CAISEQGASNEKLFF. The CDR3 DNA sequence: TGTGCCATCAGTGAGCAGGGGGCATCTAATGAAAAACTGTTTTTT.

The V and J genes are TRBV7-2 and TRBJ1-2; 8 bases fit TRBD1. Trimming at V came to 8 bases and at J to 6 bases, leaving 11 bases not matched to a gene. Germline CDR1 reads SGHTA; CDR2 reads FQGNSA. The CDR3 is 14 amino acids. CDR3 coding DNA: TGTGCCAGCCGACTACCGGGACAGGTCAATGGCTACACCTTC. It yields the protein CASRLPGQVNGYTF.

Many counts were recorded for this clonotype. The chain links TRBV11-2 to TRBJ2-5; no definite D call. Germline V lookup: CDR1 SGHAT, CDR2 FQNNGV. The V and J ends lost 5 bases and 2 bases respectively, with 3 bases between them. This CDR3 region has 11 residues. The CDR3 sequence: CASSVQETQYF. The DNA of the CDR3 is TGTGCCAGCAGCGTGCAAGAGACCCAGTACTTC.

Ten or more counts support this clonotype. The rearrangement uses TRBV7-2 and TRBJ2-2; 10 bases are a match to TRBD2. CDR3 length equals 17 residues. CDR1 and CDR2 from the germline V gene are SGHTA and FQGNSA. Trimming at V came to 4 bases and at J to 3 bases, leaving 8 bases not matched to a gene. Here the CDR3 reads CASSSPAAGGYTGELFF. DNA for the CDR3: TGTGCCAGCAGCTCCCCTGCAGCGGGGGGGTACACCGGGGAGCTGTTTTTT.

In this sample, this clonotype turned up a few times. The chain joins TRBV7-9 to TRBJ1-1; D gene ambiguous. V lost 4 bases to trimming and J lost 3 bases, with 9 bases between them. Germline V gives CDR1 SEHNR, CDR2 FQNEAQ (reference sequence). There are 13 residues in the CDR3. In DNA, the CDR3 is TGTGCCAGCAGCTCCAGTCCAGACACTGAAGCTTTCTTT. Translation: CASSSSPDTEAFF.

This clonotype was observed a handful of times. V and J are TRBV20-1 and TRBJ2-7; the D gene is possibly TRBD2 (7 bases). CDR3 length: 13 residues. The V end lost 6 bases, the J end lost 6 bases, and 18 bases lay between the germline ends. The germline V gene has CDR1 DFQATT and CDR2 SNEGSKA (reference sequence). CDR3 loop: CSAPDRSGGEQYF. The CDR3 nucleotides read TGCAGTGCCCCCGACAGGTCGGGGGGCGAGCAGTACTTC.

This clonotype was seen repeatedly, ten times or more. V and J are TRBV6-6 and TRBJ1-5; no firm D call. Germline CDR1 MNHNY, CDR2 SVGAGI (reference sequence). The CDR3 is 11 amino acids. Trimming shortened V by 8 bases and J by 7 bases, and 9 bases separated the two germline ends. In DNA form, the CDR3 reads TGTGCCAGCCGGCGTGGACAGCCCCAGCATTTT. Its translation: CASRRGQPQHF.

V usage is TRBV4-3 and J usage is TRBJ2-6, with unresolved D. Germline V gene sequence: CDR1 LGHNA, CDR2 YSLEER. This CDR3 spans 18 amino acids. The ends were cut back, 0 bases at V and 1 base at J, with 13 bases in the middle. CDR3 amino acids: CASSQDTGSASGANVLTF. The DNA of the CDR3 is TGCGCCAGCAGCCAAGATACGGGTTCCGCTTCTGGGGCCAACGTCCTGACTTTC.

This clonotype was counted only a few times. This sequence joins TRBV29-1 and TRBJ2-5; D uncertain. The CDR3 spans 9 residues. The germline V and J ends were trimmed by 4 bases and 4 bases, with 1 base remaining between them. Per the germline V gene, CDR1 is SQVTM and CDR2 is ANQGSEA. As DNA, the CDR3 is TGCAGCGTTGGAGAGACCCAGTACTTC. It is translated as CSVGETQYF.

The table lists this clonotype with a few counts. The chain couples TRBV3-1 to TRBJ2-5; 8 bases map to TRBD2. Germline-derived CDR1 and CDR2 are LGHDT and YNNKEL (reference sequence). The J segment lost 0 bases and the V segment lost 7 bases, leaving 1 base of the junction unmatched. The CDR3 length is 13 residues. The CDR3 region has the DNA TGTGCCAGCACGGGGGGGCACCAAGAGACCCAGTACTTC. This gives the protein CASTGGHQETQYF.

This rearrangement joins TRBV5-1 to TRBJ2-7, with D perhaps matching TRBD1 (5 bases). CDR1 is SGHRS and CDR2 is YFSETQ in the germline V gene. The CDR3 sequence is 14 residues long. Trimming took 0 bases from V and 0 from J, leaving 7 bases between them. CDR3 sequence: CASSLDRSSYEQYF. CDR3 nucleotide sequence: TGCGCCAGCAGCTTGGACAGGAGCTCCTACGAGCAGTACTTC.

The chain combines TRBV28 with TRBJ1-5, with D uncertain. Germline V CDR1 and CDR2: MDHEN, SYDVKM. Deletions cut 3 bases from V and 2 bases from J, with 8 bases between. The CDR3 runs 14 residues. The CDR3 sequence is CASSFGSGNQPQHF. The DNA of the CDR3 is TGTGCCAGCAGTTTCGGGAGTGGCAATCAGCCCCAGCATTTT.

Regarding this clonotype: One junction end does not reproduce the germline sequence, and a read error may be involved. This rearrangement joins TRBV5-1 to TRBJ2-3; 7 nucleotides match TRBD2. The CDR3 contains 16 residues. Per germline, CDR1 SGHRS and CDR2 YFSETQ. The CDR3 loop reads CASSLTRDYLYDTQYF. The CDR3 nucleotides read TGTGCCAGCAGCCTGACCCGGGACTACCTTTACGATACGCAGTATTTT.

The gene calls are TRBV20-1 and TRBJ2-1, with 7 bases aligning to TRBD2. The CDR3 is 14 amino acids. Germline V CDR1 and CDR2: DFQATT, SNEGSKA (reference sequence). The CDR3 reads CRVSGGGLRNEQFF. The CDR3 nucleotides are TGCAGGGTGTCGGGGGGAGGTCTGCGGAATGAGCAGTTCTTC.